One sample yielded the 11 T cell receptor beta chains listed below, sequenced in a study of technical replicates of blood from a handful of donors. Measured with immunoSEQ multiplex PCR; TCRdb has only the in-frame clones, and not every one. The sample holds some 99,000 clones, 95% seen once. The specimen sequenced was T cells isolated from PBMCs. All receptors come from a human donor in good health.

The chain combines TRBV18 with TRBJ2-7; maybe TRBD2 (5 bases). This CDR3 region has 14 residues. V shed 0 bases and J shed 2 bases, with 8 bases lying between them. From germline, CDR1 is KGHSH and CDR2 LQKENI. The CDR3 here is CASSPPGVTYEQYF. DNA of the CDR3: TGTGCCAGCTCACCACCGGGAGTGACCTACGAGCAGTACTTC.

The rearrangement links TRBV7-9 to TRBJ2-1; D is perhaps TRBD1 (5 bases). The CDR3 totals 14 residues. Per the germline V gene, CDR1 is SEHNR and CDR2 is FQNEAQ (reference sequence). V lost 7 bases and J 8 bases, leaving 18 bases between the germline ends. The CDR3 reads CASITLSGFDEQFF. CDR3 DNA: TGTGCCAGCATTACATTATCAGGGTTCGATGAGCAGTTCTTC.

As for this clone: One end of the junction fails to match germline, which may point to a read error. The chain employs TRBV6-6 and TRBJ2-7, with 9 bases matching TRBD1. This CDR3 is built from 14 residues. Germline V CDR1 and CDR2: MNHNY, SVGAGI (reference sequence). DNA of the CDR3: TGTACCAGCAGTTCGGGACAGGGTTCCGTCGAGCAGTACTTC. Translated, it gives CTSSSGQGSVEQYF.

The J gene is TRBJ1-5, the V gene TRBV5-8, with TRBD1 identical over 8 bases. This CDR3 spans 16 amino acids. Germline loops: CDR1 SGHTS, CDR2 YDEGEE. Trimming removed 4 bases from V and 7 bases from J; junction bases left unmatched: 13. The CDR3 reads CASSPSPDRGGQPQHF. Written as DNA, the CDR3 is TGTGCCAGCAGCCCCTCACCTGACAGGGGCGGCCAGCCCCAGCATTTT.

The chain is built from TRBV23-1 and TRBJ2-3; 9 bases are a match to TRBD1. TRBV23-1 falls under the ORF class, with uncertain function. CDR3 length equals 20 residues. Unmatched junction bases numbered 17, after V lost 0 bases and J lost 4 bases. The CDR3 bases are TGCGCCAGCAGTCAATCATCACCTTGCGGGACAGGGTTTCTGGCAGATACGCAGTATTTT. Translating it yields CASSQSSPCGTGFLADTQYF.

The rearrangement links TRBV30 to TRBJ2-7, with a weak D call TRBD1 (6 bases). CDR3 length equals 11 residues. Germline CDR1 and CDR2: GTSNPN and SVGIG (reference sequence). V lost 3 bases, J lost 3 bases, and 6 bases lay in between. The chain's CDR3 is CAWSRGYEQYF. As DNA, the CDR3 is TGTGCCTGGAGCAGGGGCTACGAGCAGTACTTC.

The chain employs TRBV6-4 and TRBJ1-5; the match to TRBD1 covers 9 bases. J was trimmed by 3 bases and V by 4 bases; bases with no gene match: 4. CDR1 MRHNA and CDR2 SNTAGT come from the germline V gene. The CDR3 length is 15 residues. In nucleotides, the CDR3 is TGTGCCAGCAGTGTGACAGGGGGGACCAATCAGCCCCAGCATTTT. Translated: CASSVTGGTNQPQHF.

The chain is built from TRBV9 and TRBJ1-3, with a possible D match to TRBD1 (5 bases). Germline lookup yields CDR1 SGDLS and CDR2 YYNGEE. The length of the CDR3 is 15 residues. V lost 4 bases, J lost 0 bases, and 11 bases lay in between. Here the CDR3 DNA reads TGTGCCAGCAGCCCGACAGTGAGCTCTGGAAACACCATATATTTT. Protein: CASSPTVSSGNTIYF. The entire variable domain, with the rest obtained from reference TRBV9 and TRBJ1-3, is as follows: DSGVTQTPKHLITATGQRVTLRCSPRSGDLSVYWYQQSLDQGLQFLIQYYNGEERAKGNILERFSAQQFPDLHSELNLSSLELGDSALYFCASSPTVSSGNTIYFGEGSWLTVV.

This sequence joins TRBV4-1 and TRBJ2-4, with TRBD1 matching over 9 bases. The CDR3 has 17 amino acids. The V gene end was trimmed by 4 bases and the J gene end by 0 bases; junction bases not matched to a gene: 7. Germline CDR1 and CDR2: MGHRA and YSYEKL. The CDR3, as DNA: TGCGCCAGCAGCCGCCCCGGGACAGGGAGAGCCAAAAACATTCAGTACTTC. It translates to CASSRPGTGRAKNIQYF.

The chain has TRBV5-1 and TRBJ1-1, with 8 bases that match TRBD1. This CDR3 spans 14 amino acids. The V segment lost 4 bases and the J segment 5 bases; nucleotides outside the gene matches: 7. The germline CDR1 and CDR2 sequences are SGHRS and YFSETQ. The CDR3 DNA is TGCGCCAGCAGCCTACAGGGGGTTGGGACTGAAGCTTTCTTT. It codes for CASSLQGVGTEAFF.

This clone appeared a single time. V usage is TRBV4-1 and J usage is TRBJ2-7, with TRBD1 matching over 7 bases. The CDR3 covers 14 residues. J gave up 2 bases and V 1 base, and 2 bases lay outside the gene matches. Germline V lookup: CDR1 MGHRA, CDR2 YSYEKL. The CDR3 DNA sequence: TGCGCCAGCAGCCAAGGAAGGGGGCCCTACGAGCAGTACTTC. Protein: CASSQGRGPYEQYF.